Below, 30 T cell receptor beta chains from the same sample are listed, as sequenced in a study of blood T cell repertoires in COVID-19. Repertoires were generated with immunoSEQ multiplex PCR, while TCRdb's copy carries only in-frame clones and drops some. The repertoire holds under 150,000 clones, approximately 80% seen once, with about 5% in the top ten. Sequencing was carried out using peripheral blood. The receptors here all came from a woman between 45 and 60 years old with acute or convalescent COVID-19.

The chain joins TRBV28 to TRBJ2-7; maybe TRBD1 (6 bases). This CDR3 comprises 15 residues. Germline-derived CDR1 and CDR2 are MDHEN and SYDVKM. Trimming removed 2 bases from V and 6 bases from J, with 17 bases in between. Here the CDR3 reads CASSLEQGVIVEQYF. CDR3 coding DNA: TGTGCCAGCAGTTTAGAACAGGGCGTAATCGTCGAGCAGTACTTC.

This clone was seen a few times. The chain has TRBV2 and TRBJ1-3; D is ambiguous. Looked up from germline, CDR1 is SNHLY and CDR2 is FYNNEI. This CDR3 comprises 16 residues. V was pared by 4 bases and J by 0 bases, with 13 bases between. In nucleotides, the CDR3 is TGTGCCAGCAGTGGTTCCAGGCCATACTCTGGAAACACCATATATTTT. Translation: CASSGSRPYSGNTIYF.

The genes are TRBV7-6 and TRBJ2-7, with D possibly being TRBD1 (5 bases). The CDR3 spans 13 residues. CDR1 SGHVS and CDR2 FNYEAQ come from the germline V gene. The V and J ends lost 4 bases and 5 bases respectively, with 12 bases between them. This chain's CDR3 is CASSSPRVHEQYF. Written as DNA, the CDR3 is TGTGCCAGCAGCTCCCCCAGGGTACACGAGCAGTACTTC. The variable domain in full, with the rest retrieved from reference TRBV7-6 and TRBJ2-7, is GAGVSQSPRYKVTKRGQDVALRCDPISGHVSLYWYRQALGQGPEFLTYFNYEAQQDKSGLPNDRFSAERPEGSISTLTIQRTEQRDSAMYRCASSSPRVHEQYFGPGTRLTVT.

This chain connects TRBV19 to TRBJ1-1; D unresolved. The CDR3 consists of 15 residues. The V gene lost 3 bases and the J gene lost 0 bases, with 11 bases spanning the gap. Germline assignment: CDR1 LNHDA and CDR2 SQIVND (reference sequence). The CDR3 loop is CASSMLGSMNTEAFF. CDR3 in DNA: TGTGCCAGTAGTATGCTAGGCAGTATGAACACTGAAGCTTTCTTT.

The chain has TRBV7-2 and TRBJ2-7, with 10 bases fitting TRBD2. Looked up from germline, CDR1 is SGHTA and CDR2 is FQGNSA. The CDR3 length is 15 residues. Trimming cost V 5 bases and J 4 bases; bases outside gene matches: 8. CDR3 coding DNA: TGTGCCAGCAGCGTGAGCGGGGGGGCCGGATACGAGCAGTACTTC. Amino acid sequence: CASSVSGGAGYEQYF.

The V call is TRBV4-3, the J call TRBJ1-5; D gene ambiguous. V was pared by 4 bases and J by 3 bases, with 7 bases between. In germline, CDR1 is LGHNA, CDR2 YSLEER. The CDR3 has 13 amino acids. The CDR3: CASSPAANQPQHF. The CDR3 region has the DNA TGCGCCAGCAGCCCCGCGGCCAATCAGCCCCAGCATTTT.

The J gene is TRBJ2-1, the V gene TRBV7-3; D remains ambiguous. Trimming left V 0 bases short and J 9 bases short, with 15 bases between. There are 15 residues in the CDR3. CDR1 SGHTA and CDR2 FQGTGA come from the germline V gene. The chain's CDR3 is CASSLTYLASGEQFF. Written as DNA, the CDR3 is TGTGCCAGCAGCTTAACGTATCTCGCCAGTGGTGAGCAGTTCTTC. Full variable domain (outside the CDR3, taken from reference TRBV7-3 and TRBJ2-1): GAGVSQTPSNKVTEKGKYVELRCDPISGHTALYWYRQSLGQGPEFLIYFQGTGAADDSGLPNDRFFAVRPEGSVSTLKIQRTERGDSAVYLCASSLTYLASGEQFFGPGTRLTVL.

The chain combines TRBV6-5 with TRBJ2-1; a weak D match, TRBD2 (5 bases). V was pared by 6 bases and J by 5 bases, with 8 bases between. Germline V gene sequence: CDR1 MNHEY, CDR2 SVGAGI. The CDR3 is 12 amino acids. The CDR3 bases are TGTGCCAGCAGCCGGGGTAACAATGAGCAGTTCTTC. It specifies CASSRGNNEQFF.

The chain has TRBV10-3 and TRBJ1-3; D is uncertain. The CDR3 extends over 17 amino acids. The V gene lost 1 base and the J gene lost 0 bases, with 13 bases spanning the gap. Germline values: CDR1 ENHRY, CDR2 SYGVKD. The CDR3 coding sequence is TGTGCCATCAGTGAGTACGGCGAGGGCCACTCTGGAAACACCATATATTTT. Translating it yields CAISEYGEGHSGNTIYF.

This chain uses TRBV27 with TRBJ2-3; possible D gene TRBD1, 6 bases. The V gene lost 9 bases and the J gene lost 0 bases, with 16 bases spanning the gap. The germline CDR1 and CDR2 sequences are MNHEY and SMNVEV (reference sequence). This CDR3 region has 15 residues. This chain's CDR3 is CASKSRGVSTDTQYF. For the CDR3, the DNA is TGTGCCAGTAAATCCAGGGGAGTGAGCACAGATACGCAGTATTTT.

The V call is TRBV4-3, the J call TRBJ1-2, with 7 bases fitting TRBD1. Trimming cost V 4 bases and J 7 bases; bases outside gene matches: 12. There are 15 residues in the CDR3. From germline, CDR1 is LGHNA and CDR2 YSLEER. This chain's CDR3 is CASSPERQGLSGYTF. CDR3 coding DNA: TGCGCCAGCAGCCCGGAAAGACAGGGATTAAGTGGCTACACCTTC.

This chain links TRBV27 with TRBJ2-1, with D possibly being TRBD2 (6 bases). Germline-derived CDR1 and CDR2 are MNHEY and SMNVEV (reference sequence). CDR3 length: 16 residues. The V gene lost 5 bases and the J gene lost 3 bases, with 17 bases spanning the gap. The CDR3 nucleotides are TGTGCCAGCAGTGAATCTCACGGGGGTGGCTACAATGAGCAGTTCTTC. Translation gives CASSESHGGGYNEQFF.

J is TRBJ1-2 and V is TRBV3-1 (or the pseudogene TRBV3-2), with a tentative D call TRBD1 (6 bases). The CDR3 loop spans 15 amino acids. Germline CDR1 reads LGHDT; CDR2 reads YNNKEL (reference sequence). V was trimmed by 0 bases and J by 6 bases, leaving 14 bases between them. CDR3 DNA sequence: TGTGCCAGCAGCCAAGATTGGTCAGGGGCCCATGGCTACACCTTC. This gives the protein CASSQDWSGAHGYTF.

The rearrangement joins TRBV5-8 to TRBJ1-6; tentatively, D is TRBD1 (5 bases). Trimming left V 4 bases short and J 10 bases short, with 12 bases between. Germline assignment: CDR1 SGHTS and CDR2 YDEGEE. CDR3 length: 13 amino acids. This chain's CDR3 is CASSRGYGSPLHF. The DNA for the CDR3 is TGTGCCAGCAGCCGGGGGTACGGCTCACCCCTCCACTTT.

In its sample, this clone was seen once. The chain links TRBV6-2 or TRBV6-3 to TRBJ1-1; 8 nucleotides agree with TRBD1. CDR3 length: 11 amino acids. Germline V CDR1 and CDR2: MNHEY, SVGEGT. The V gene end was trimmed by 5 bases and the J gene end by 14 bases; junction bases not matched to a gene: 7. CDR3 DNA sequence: TGTGCCAGCAGTCGAGACAGGGGTGCGTTCTTT. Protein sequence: CASSRDRGAFF.

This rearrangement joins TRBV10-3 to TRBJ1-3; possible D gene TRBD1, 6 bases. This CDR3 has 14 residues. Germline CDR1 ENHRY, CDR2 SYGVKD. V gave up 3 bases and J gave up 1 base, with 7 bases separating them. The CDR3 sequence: CAISDGQSGNTIYF. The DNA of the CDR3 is TGTGCCATCAGTGACGGACAGTCTGGAAACACCATATATTTT.

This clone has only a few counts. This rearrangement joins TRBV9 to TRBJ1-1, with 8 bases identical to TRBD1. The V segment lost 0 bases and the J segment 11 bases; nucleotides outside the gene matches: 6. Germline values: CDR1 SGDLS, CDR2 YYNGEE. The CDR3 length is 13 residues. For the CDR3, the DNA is TGTGCCAGCAGCGTAGCCCAGGGGGCAGGTGCTTTCTTT. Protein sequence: CASSVAQGAGAFF.

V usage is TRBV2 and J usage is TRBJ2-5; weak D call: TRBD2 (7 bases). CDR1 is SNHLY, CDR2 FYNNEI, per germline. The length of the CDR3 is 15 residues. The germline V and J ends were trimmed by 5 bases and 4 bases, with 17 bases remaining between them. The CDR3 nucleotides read TGTGCCAGCAGTACAATGGGGGGGCGCCTAGAGACCCAGTACTTC. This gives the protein CASSTMGGRLETQYF.

CDR3 in DNA: TGTGCCAGCAGTGGACAGAAAAACACTGAAGCTTTCTTT. Amino acid sequence: CASSGQKNTEAFF. The chain has TRBV12-3 or TRBV12-4 and TRBJ1-1, with TRBD1 as a possible D gene (6 bases). Trimming pared 5 bases from V and 2 bases from J, leaving 9 bases between. The CDR3 has 13 amino acids.

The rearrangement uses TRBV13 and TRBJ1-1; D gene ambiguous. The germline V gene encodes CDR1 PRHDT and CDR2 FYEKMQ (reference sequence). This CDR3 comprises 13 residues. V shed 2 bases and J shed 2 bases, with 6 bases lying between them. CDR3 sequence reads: CASSLTQNTEAFF. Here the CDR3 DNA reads TGTGCCAGCAGCTTAACACAAAACACTGAAGCTTTCTTT. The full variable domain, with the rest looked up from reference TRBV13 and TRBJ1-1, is AAGVIQSPRHLIKEKRETATLKCYPIPRHDTVYWYQQGPGQDPQFLISFYEKMQSDKGSIPDRFSAQQFSDYHSELNMSSLELGDSALYFCASSLTQNTEAFFGQGTRLTVV.

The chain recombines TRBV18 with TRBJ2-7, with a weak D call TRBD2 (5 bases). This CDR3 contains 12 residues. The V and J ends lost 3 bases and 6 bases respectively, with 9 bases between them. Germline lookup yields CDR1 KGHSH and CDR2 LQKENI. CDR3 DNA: TGTGCCAGCTCACCTGGAGGATCCGAGCAGTACTTC. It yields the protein CASSPGGSEQYF.

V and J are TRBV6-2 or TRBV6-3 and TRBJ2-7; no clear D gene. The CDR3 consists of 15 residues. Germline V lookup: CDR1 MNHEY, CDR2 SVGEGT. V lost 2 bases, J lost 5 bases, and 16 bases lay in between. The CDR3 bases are TGTGCCAGCAGTTACACATTCGACAATTTGAACGAGCAGTACTTC. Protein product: CASSYTFDNLNEQYF.

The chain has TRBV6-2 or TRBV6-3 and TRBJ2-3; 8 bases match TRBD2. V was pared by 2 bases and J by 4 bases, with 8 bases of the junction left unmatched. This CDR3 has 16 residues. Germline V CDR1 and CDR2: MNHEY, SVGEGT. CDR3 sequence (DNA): TGTGCCAGCAGTTACCCAGCGGGGGCCCCCCCAGATACGCAGTATTTT. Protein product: CASSYPAGAPPDTQYF.

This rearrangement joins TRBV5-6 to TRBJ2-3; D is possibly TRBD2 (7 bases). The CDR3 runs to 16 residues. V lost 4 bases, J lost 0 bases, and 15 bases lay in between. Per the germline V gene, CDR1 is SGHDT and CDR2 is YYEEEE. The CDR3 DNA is TGTGCCAGCAGCCAGAACGGGGGGCCGAGCACAGATACGCAGTATTTT. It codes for CASSQNGGPSTDTQYF.

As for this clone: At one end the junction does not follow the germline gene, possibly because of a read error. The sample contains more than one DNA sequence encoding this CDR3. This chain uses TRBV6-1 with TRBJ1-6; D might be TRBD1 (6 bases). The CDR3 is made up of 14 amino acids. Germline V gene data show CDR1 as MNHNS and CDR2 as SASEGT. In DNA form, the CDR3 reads TGCGCCAGCAGTGAACAGGGTGGTGATTCACCCCTCCACTTT. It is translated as CASSEQGGDSPLHF.

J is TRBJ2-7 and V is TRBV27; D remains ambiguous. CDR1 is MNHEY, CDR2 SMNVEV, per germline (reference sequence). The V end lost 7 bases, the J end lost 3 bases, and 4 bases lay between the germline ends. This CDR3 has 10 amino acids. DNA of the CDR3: TGTGCCAGCATCCTCTACGAGCAGTACTTC. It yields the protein CASILYEQYF.

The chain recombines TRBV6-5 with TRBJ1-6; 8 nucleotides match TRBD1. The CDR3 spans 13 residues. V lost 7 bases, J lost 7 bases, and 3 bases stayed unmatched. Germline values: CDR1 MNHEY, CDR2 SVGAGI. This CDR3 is CASKGQENSPLHF. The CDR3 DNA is TGTGCCAGCAAGGGACAGGAGAATTCACCCCTCCACTTT.

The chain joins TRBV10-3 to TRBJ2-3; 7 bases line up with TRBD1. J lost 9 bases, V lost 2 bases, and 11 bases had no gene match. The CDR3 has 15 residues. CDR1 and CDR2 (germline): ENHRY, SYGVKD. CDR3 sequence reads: CAISEDRAGTFTQYF. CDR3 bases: TGTGCCATCAGTGAGGACAGGGCAGGCACATTCACGCAGTATTTT.

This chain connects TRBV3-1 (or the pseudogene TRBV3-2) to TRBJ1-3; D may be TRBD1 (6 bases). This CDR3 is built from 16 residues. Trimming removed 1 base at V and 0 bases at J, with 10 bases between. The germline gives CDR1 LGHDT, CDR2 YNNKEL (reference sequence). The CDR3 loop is CASSQAGDLSGNTIYF. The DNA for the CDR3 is TGTGCCAGCAGCCAAGCAGGGGACCTCTCTGGAAACACCATATATTTT.

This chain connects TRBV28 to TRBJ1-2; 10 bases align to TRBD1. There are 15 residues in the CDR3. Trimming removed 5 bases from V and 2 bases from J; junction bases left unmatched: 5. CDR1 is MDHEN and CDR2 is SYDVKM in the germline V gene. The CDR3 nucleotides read TGTGCCAGCAGTCCCCGGGGACAGGGGAACTATGGCTACACCTTC. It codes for CASSPRGQGNYGYTF.